This entry lists 18 T cell receptor beta chains sequenced from one sample in a study of shared T cell receptors in the human thymus. Method: immunoSEQ multiplex PCR; TCRdb's copy keeps in-frame clones and lacks some. The sample has 500,000 to 550,000 clones, 70% to 80% seen once. The same sample was also used in a study of human thymus T cells.

What was sequenced was thymocytes. All receptors come from a boy in the first two years of life with a congenital heart defect.

This sequence joins TRBV5-4 and TRBJ1-4; TRBD1 is a possible D gene (5 bases). Looked up from germline, CDR1 is SGHNT and CDR2 is YYREEE (reference sequence). V was trimmed by 2 bases and J by 6 bases, leaving 11 bases between them. The CDR3 is 14 amino acids. The CDR3 DNA is TGTGCCAGCAGCTTAGGGCGGGGGGATGAAAAACTGTTTTTT. Its protein is CASSLGRGDEKLFF.

The rearrangement joins TRBV5-1 to TRBJ2-3, with 10 bases aligning to TRBD2. Germline CDR1 SGHRS, CDR2 YFSETQ. Trimming removed 2 bases from V and 4 bases from J; junction bases left unmatched: 4. The CDR3 is made up of 15 amino acids. For the CDR3, the DNA is TGCGCCAGCAGCTTTGGACTAGCGGCCCCAGATACGCAGTATTTT. Encoded protein: CASSFGLAAPDTQYF.

The chain employs TRBV25-1 and TRBJ2-7; 9 bases align to TRBD2. The CDR3 spans 15 residues. Germline CDR1 is MGHDK and CDR2 is SYGVNS. V lost 5 bases and J lost 5; bases outside the gene matches: 10. CDR3 loop: CASSTLEREDHEQYF. The CDR3 nucleotides read TGTGCCAGCAGTACCCTTGAGCGGGAGGATCACGAGCAGTACTTC.

This chain connects TRBV5-1 to TRBJ2-1, with 7 bases aligning to TRBD2. From germline, CDR1 is SGHRS and CDR2 YFSETQ. The CDR3 has 15 amino acids. The junction had 6 bases not matched to a gene; V was cut back by 6 bases and J by 0 bases. The CDR3 protein is CASTSGVGSYNEQFF. The CDR3 region has the DNA TGCGCCAGCACCAGCGGGGTGGGCTCCTACAATGAGCAGTTCTTC.

CDR3 in DNA: TGTGCCAGTAGTATAGGGGGGAGGGCCTTTCACAATGAGCAGTTCTTC. Translating gives CASSIGGRAFHNEQFF. This chain joins TRBV19 and TRBJ2-1; 7 positions agree with TRBD2. CDR3 length: 16 residues. Germline lookup yields CDR1 LNHDA and CDR2 SQIVND (reference sequence). Unmatched junction bases numbered 8, after V lost 1 base and J lost 5 bases. The full variable domain, its missing parts supplied by reference TRBV19 and TRBJ2-1, is DGGITQSPKYLFRKEGQNVTLSCEQNLNHDAMYWYRQDPGQGLRLIYYSQIVNDFQKGDIAEGYSVSREKKESFPLTVTSAQKNPTAFYLCASSIGGRAFHNEQFFGPGTRLTVL.

This clone was seen a handful of times. The chain recombines TRBV12-5 with TRBJ2-3; 7 positions agree with TRBD2. Losses at the gene ends were 1 base for V and 2 bases for J; bases not matched to a gene: 12. The CDR3 is 18 amino acids. CDR1 and CDR2 (germline): LGHNT, FRNRAP. The CDR3 reads CASGLARNGGYSTDTQYF. As DNA, the CDR3 is TGTGCTAGTGGTTTGGCTCGGAACGGGGGGTATTCCACAGATACGCAGTATTTT.

This clone was observed a single time. The chain couples TRBV6-4 to TRBJ2-2, with D tentatively TRBD2 (5 bases). The CDR3 is made up of 18 amino acids. V was trimmed by 0 bases and J by 4 bases, leaving 18 bases between them. Per the germline V gene, CDR1 is MRHNA and CDR2 is SNTAGT. The CDR3 DNA follows: TGTGCCAGCAGTGACTCAAGTTATCGGGGAGTCCCCACCGGGGAGCTGTTTTTT. Protein: CASSDSSYRGVPTGELFF.

CDR3 DNA: TGTGCCAGCAGCTTTACGGTGGACAGGGGGGGAACGCAGTATTTT. Encoded protein: CASSFTVDRGGTQYF. The V gene is TRBV5-4, the J gene TRBJ2-3, with 10 bases lining up with TRBD1. The germline CDR1 and CDR2 sequences are SGHNT and YYREEE (reference sequence). V shed 2 bases and J 9 bases; nucleotides not matched to a gene: 9. The CDR3 covers 15 residues.

The chain employs TRBV27 and TRBJ1-1; D call uncertain. This CDR3 spans 15 amino acids. V gave up 3 bases and J gave up 0 bases, with 11 bases separating them. Germline CDR1 reads MNHEY; CDR2 reads SMNVEV (reference sequence). For the CDR3, the DNA is TGTGCCAGCAGTTTCGAAAAAGAGCTGAACACTGAAGCTTTCTTT. The encoded protein is CASSFEKELNTEAFF.

This clone appeared many times. V usage is TRBV19 and J usage is TRBJ2-3; 9 positions agree with TRBD1. Germline CDR1 LNHDA, CDR2 SQIVND (reference sequence). J was trimmed by 6 bases and V by 2 bases; bases with no gene match: 12. The CDR3 runs 17 residues. The CDR3 protein is CASSITTGGTHTDTQYF. For the CDR3, the DNA is TGTGCCAGTAGTATAACGACAGGGGGAACACACACGGATACGCAGTATTTT.

The chain is built from TRBV19 and TRBJ2-3; possibly TRBD2 for D (6 bases). The CDR3 extends over 14 amino acids. Germline V gene lookup returns CDR1 LNHDA and CDR2 SQIVND (reference sequence). With 4 bases removed from V and 8 bases from J, the gap between germline ends came to 16 bases. For the CDR3, the DNA is TGTGCCAGTAGTACCCGGGACTCCCTGGGTACGCAGTATTTT. It encodes CASSTRDSLGTQYF. The complete variable domain, with remaining parts taken from reference TRBV19 and TRBJ2-3, reads DGGITQSPKYLFRKEGQNVTLSCEQNLNHDAMYWYRQDPGQGLRLIYYSQIVNDFQKGDIAEGYSVSREKKESFPLTVTSAQKNPTAFYLCASSTRDSLGTQYFGPGTRLTVL.

The chain uses TRBV28 and TRBJ1-4; TRBD1 aligns across 9 bases. Germline V gene data show CDR1 as MDHEN and CDR2 as SYDVKM. Trimming cost V 2 bases and J 7 bases; bases outside gene matches: 2. The CDR3 runs to 14 residues. The CDR3: CASSLGDRAEKLFF. In DNA form, the CDR3 reads TGTGCCAGCAGTTTAGGGGACAGGGCTGAAAAACTGTTTTTT.

The chain links TRBV6-5 to TRBJ2-3; a possible D gene is TRBD2 (5 bases). Between the trimmed V and J ends, which lost 7 bases and 2 bases, there was a span of 7 bases. Germline V lookup: CDR1 MNHEY, CDR2 SVGAGI. The CDR3 spans 12 residues. The CDR3 loop reads CASKRDTDTQYF. Written as DNA, the CDR3 is TGTGCCAGCAAGAGGGACACAGATACGCAGTATTTT.

To note about this clone: This specimen includes other DNA sequences encoding the same CDR3. The chain is built from TRBV25-1 and TRBJ2-3; D unclear. Germline CDR1 MGHDK, CDR2 SYGVNS. The V and J ends lost 3 bases and 5 bases respectively, with 3 bases between them. The CDR3 spans 11 residues. The CDR3: CASSDRDTQYF. The DNA of the CDR3 is TGTGCCAGCAGTGACCGAGATACGCAGTATTTT.

This rearrangement joins TRBV5-1 to TRBJ2-2; unclear D gene. Trimming left V 1 base short and J 6 bases short, with 16 bases between. The CDR3 extends over 16 amino acids. From germline, CDR1 is SGHRS and CDR2 YFSETQ. The CDR3 nucleotides read TGCGCCAGCAGCTTGATTTGTCCGAGGCTATCCGGGGAGCTGTTTTTT. Protein: CASSLICPRLSGELFF. Full variable domain (rest looked up from reference TRBV5-1 and TRBJ2-2): KAGVTQTPRYLIKTRGQQVTLSCSPISGHRSVSWYQQTPGQGLQFLFEYFSETQRNKGNFPGRFSGRQFSNSRSEMNVSTLELGDSALYLCASSLICPRLSGELFFGEGSRLTVL.

The CDR3, as DNA: TGCAGCGTTGAAGTCGGTGGGGGCCGACCACCGAACACCGGGGAGCTGTTTTTT. It yields the protein CSVEVGGGRPPNTGELFF. V usage is TRBV29-1 and J usage is TRBJ2-2, with TRBD1 as a possible D gene (6 bases). The CDR3 length is 18 residues. With 1 base removed from V and 0 bases from J, the gap between germline ends came to 18 bases. Germline CDR1 and CDR2: SQVTM and ANQGSEA.

This chain uses TRBV6-1 with TRBJ2-7; no firm D call. This CDR3 region has 12 residues. The germline gives CDR1 MNHNS, CDR2 SASEGT. The V end lost 3 bases, the J end lost 5 bases, and 8 bases lay between the germline ends. Written as DNA, the CDR3 is TGTGCCAGCAGTGAGGGCCGGAACGAGCAGTACTTC. Residues: CASSEGRNEQYF.

The J gene is TRBJ1-4, the V gene TRBV7-9, with 9 bases matching TRBD1. The CDR3 has 18 residues. Germline V gene sequence: CDR1 SEHNR, CDR2 FQNEAQ (reference sequence). Trimming removed 3 bases from V and 0 bases from J; junction bases left unmatched: 8. The CDR3 DNA sequence: TGTGCCAGCAGCTTGGACAGGGGTGGGGGCCCAACTAATGAAAAACTGTTTTTT. Amino acid sequence: CASSLDRGGGPTNEKLFF.